Listed below are T cell receptor beta chains from one sample, sequenced in a study of breast tumors, draining lymph nodes, adjacent tissues. From the multiplex PCR reads, TCRdb called clonotypes with MiXCR, one entry per CDR3 protein. The sample shows fewer than 250,000 distinct CDR3 sequences, about a third of them seen only once. The sequenced sample was axillary lymph node tissue. Receptors originate from a female donor with breast cancer. Some clones in this sample may be carry-over from other donors' samples. Each CDR3 is given with its conserved first and last residue. A D gene is named only where the DNA matches it firmly. Part of the rows lack a size; the others show once, few, many or a class for expanded clones.

TRBJ2-5	TRBV6-2/TRBV6-3	few	TRBD1	CASSHSGTGWQTQYF	TGTGCCAGCAGTCACTCGGGGACAGGGTGGCAGACCCAGTACTTC
TRBJ2-3	TRBV18	-	-	CVSSYLREGTDTQYF	TGTGTCAGCTCATATCTAAGGGAAGGAACAGATACACAGTATTTT
TRBJ2-3	TRBV5-1	-	-	CASSSLPRGAGTQYF	TGCGCCAGCAGCTCCCTTCCCAGGGGGGCCGGTACGCAGTATTTT
TRBJ2-3	TRBV20-1	-	-	CSALSDQGGGDTQYF	TGCAGTGCACTATCGGATCAGGGTGGGGGAGATACGCAGTATTTT
TRBJ2-1	TRBV5-1	many	TRBD2	CASSSWGGRALSNEQFF	TGCGCCAGCAGCTCCTGGGGCGGGAGGGCCCTTAGCAATGAGCAGTTCTTC
TRBJ1-6	TRBV4-1	many	-	CASSQERGAGDPSYNSPLHF	TGCGCCAGCAGCCAAGAAAGGGGGGCAGGCGACCCGTCCTATAATTCACCCCTCCACTTT
TRBJ2-3	TRBV5-8	-	-	CASSLKGAGTGGGTQYF	TGTGCCAGCAGCTTGAAGGGGGCTGGGACCGGAGGAGGGACGCAGTATTTT
TRBJ2-3	TRBV6-2/TRBV6-3	many	-	CASSYSTGSGTQYF	TGTGCCAGCAGTTACTCGACGGGTTCGGGAACGCAGTATTTT
TRBJ1-2	TRBV13	many	-	CASSPQGYRYGYTF	TGTGCCAGCAGCCCGCAGGGGTACAGATATGGCTACACCTTC
TRBJ2-2	TRBV20-1	many	-	CSAPRNRDSYTGELFF	TGCAGTGCTCCACGAAACAGGGATAGTTACACCGGGGAGCTGTTTTTT
TRBJ2-6	TRBV28	few	-	CASTASSGANVLTF	TGTGCTTCCACGGCCTCTTCTGGGGCCAACGTCCTGACTTTC
TRBJ2-1	TRBV4-2	many	TRBD2	CASSQSLRGGPSNEQFF	TGTGCCAGCAGCCAATCCCTTAGGGGAGGGCCCTCCAATGAGCAGTTCTTC
TRBJ1-1	TRBV20-1	few	-	CSALKTAYPQPGTEAFF	TGCAGTGCTCTGAAGACAGCGTACCCCCAGCCGGGGACTGAAGCTTTCTTT
TRBJ1-3	TRBV12-5	few	TRBD1	CASGFVRGTGPFSGNTIYF	TGTGCTAGTGGTTTCGTACGAGGGACAGGCCCCTTCTCTGGAAACACCATATATTTT
TRBJ2-3	TRBV20-1	many	-	CSARVQTPADTQYF	TGCAGTGCTAGGGTACAGACTCCAGCAGATACGCAGTATTTT
TRBJ2-7	TRBV11-2	many	-	CASSFADSYEQYF	TGTGCCAGCAGCTTCGCAGACTCCTACGAGCAGTACTTC
TRBJ2-6	TRBV4-1	many	-	CASSQAPTGFTSGANVLTF	TGCGCCAGCAGCCAGGCACCGACAGGTTTTACTTCTGGGGCCAACGTCCTGACTTTC
TRBJ1-3	TRBV6-6	-	TRBD1	CASSYSEDRERVTIYF	TGTGCCAGCAGTTACTCGGAAGACAGGGAGAGGGTCACCATATATTTT
TRBJ1-1	TRBV7-9	few	-	CASSLGGGYTEAFF	TGTGCCAGCAGCTTAGGGGGGGGATACACTGAAGCTTTCTTT
TRBJ2-3	TRBV29-1	many	-	CSVAPMGRTDTQYF	TGCAGCGTTGCCCCTATGGGGCGAACAGATACGCAGTATTTT
TRBJ1-2	TRBV5-1	many	-	CASSRDDSLALHGYTF	TGCGCCAGCAGCCGGGATGACAGTCTGGCGCTTCATGGCTACACCTTC
TRBJ1-4	TRBV2	-	-	CASSEQRGVGEKLFF	TGTGCCAGCAGTGAACAGCGGGGCGTAGGGGAAAAACTGTTTTTT
TRBJ1-1	TRBV3-1	-	-	CASSQAGILTEAFF	TGTGCCAGCAGCCAAGCCGGGATTCTCACTGAAGCTTTCTTT
TRBJ2-3	TRBV29-1	many	TRBD2	CSVAGLGGRIADTQYF	TGCAGCGTCGCTGGACTAGGCGGGAGAATCGCAGATACGCAGTATTTT
TRBJ2-5	TRBV7-9	many	TRBD1	CASSQDRGQATQYF	TGTGCCAGCAGCCAAGACAGGGGGCAAGCGACCCAGTACTTC
TRBJ2-5	TRBV7-2	many	TRBD2	CASSLMTSGSPETQYF	TGTGCCAGCAGCTTAATGACTAGCGGGAGTCCCGAGACCCAGTACTTC
TRBJ1-1	TRBV19	-	-	CASKANTEAFF	TGTGCCAGTAAGGCTAACACTGAAGCTTTCTTT
TRBJ2-1	TRBV7-3	many	TRBD2	CASSLDGRPNNEQFF	TGTGCCAGCAGCTTAGACGGGAGGCCCAACAATGAGCAGTTCTTC
TRBJ2-5	TRBV5-1	-	-	CASSRRGETHYF	TGCGCCAGCAGCCGCCGGGGCGAGACCCACTACTTC
TRBJ2-3	TRBV7-2	-	-	CASSFYICSAQGGDTQYF	-
TRBJ1-5	TRBV12-3/TRBV12-4	once	-	CASSTGTRNQPQHF	TGTGCCAGCAGCACCGGGACACGAAATCAGCCCCAGCATTTT
TRBJ2-5	TRBV6-4	-	TRBD1	CAGSVGTGEGAQYF	TGTGCCGGCAGCGTTGGGACAGGGGAGGGAGCCCAGTACTTC
TRBJ2-1	TRBV9	-	TRBD2	CASSPQLAGVVNEQFF	TGTGCCAGCAGTCCCCAACTAGCGGGAGTCGTCAATGAGCAGTTCTTC
TRBJ1-2	TRBV11-1	many	TRBD1	CASSSRGSYGYTF	TGTGCCAGCAGCTCCAGGGGGAGCTATGGCTACACCTTC
TRBJ1-1	TRBV7-9	few	TRBD1	CASSSDRGRTEAFF	TGTGCCAGCAGCTCGGACAGGGGTCGGACTGAAGCTTTCTTT
TRBJ2-1	TRBV19	many	-	CASSILRGHNEQFF	TGTGCCAGTAGTATATTACGCGGGCACAATGAGCAGTTCTTC
TRBJ2-1	TRBV9	many	-	CASSAGTTDLYNEQFF	TGTGCCAGCAGCGCCGGGACGACGGATCTGTACAATGAGCAGTTCTTC
TRBJ2-5	TRBV10-3	many	TRBD2	CAISELGNSAGGRQETQYF	TGTGCCATCAGTGAGCTCGGCAATTCGGCGGGAGGACGGCAAGAGACCCAGTACTTC
TRBJ2-2	TRBV5-5	-	-	CASSVQGTGGGELFF	TGTGCCAGCAGCGTACAAGGGACCGGGGGCGGGGAGCTGTTTTTT
TRBJ1-1	TRBV6-1	-	-	CASSVPPEGSFF	TGTGCCAGCAGTGTTCCCCCCGAAGGGTCTTTCTTT
TRBJ2-1	TRBV6-5	few	TRBD2	CASSLGTSYRHEQFF	TGTGCCAGCAGTCTCGGGACTAGTTATCGGCATGAGCAGTTCTTC
TRBJ1-2	TRBV30	many	-	CAWSVRQSYGYTF	TGTGCCTGGAGTGTTAGACAGTCCTATGGCTACACCTTC
TRBJ2-6	TRBV7-3	many	TRBD1	CASSLAGTGTSGANVLTF	TGTGCCAGCAGCCTAGCCGGGACAGGGACCTCTGGGGCCAACGTCCTGACTTTC
TRBJ2-5	TRBV18	many	TRBD2	CASSRLAGGETQYF	TGTGCCAGCTCGCGACTAGCGGGAGGAGAGACCCAGTACTTC
TRBJ2-4	TRBV19	many	-	CASSAAEVDIQYF	TGTGCCAGTAGTGCAGCCGAGGTGGACATTCAGTACTTC
TRBJ2-4	TRBV11-3	-	-	CASSQIRGGAGTKNIQYF	TGTGCCAGCAGCCAAATAAGGGGGGGCGCGGGGACCAAAAACATTCAGTACTTC
TRBJ2-2	TRBV5-6	-	-	CASSLVHPRGELFF	TGTGCCAGCAGCTTGGTACACCCAAGGGGGGAGCTGTTTTTT
TRBJ1-1	TRBV9	few	-	CASSVESRTEAFF	TGTGCCAGCAGCGTAGAGAGTCGAACTGAAGCTTTCTTT
TRBJ2-7	TRBV7-7	-	TRBD2	CASTMGTSGSHYEQYF	TGTGCTAGCACTATGGGGACTAGCGGGAGTCACTACGAGCAGTACTTC
TRBJ2-1	TRBV6-6	many	TRBD2	CASSYPSGDWNNEQFF	TGTGCCAGCAGTTACCCAAGCGGGGACTGGAACAATGAGCAGTTCTTC
TRBJ1-1	TRBV13	few	-	CASSFLTGGNTEAFF	TGTGCCAGCAGCTTCCTGACAGGAGGGAACACTGAAGCTTTCTTT
TRBJ1-2	TRBV11-2	-	TRBD1	CASSLEGTAGYGYTF	TGTGCCAGCAGCTTAGAGGGGACAGCCGGCTATGGCTACACCTTC
TRBJ1-6	TRBV7-3	-	-	CASSLGGESPLHF	TGTGCCAGCAGCTTAGGGGGCGAGTCACCCCTCCACTTT
TRBJ1-4	TRBV15	many	-	CATSGRRSANEKLFF	TGTGCCACCAGCGGCCGACGGTCCGCTAATGAAAAACTGTTTTTT